These 2 T cell receptor beta chains were sequenced from one sample in a study of control samples from healthy donors and cancer patients. Generated by immunoSEQ multiplex PCR, the TCRdb table keeps only in-frame clones and is missing some. This table holds about 120,000 clones, about 91% found once. The sample comprised blood. These receptors all stem from a man aged 35-49 years in good health.

This chain connects TRBV4-3 to TRBJ1-1, with D perhaps TRBD1 (5 bases). The CDR3 contains 15 residues. The V end was cut by 0 bases, the J end by 0 bases, with 8 bases between. From germline, CDR1 is LGHNA and CDR2 YSLEER. CDR3 DNA sequence: TGCGCCAGCAGCCAAGAAGGGGCCCTGAACACTGAAGCTTTCTTT. This encodes CASSQEGALNTEAFF.

This clone was seen a few times. The V and J genes are TRBV5-4 and TRBJ1-4; a weak D match, TRBD1 (6 bases). The CDR3 loop spans 15 amino acids. Germline V gene data show CDR1 as SGHNT and CDR2 as YYREEE (reference sequence). Trimming removed 4 bases from V and 7 bases from J, with 17 bases in between. The CDR3 reads CASSLVEGGGEKLFF. As DNA, the CDR3 is TGTGCCAGCAGCCTGGTTGAGGGGGGAGGTGAAAAACTGTTTTTT. The full variable domain, rest sourced from reference TRBV5-4 and TRBJ1-4, is ETGVTQSPTHLIKTRGQQVTLRCSSQSGHNTVSWYQQALGQGPQFIFQYYREEENGRGNFPPRFSGLQFPNYSSELNVNALELDDSALYLCASSLVEGGGEKLFFGSGTQLSVL.